This T cell receptor beta chain was identified during a study of T cells expressing NK-cell markers. The overall study: It was from sorted CD3+CD56+NKG2C+, CD3+CD56+NKG2C- and CD3+CD56-NKG2C+ T cells that TCR beta repertoires came. One of the eight sequenced donors was seronegative, whereas the other seven were HCMV-seropositive.

On this clonotype: Its specificity is unknown.

The CDR3 consists of 15 residues. Germline CDR1 SGHNT, CDR2 YENEEA. General study results and limits: Leadership of the CD3+CD56-NKG2C+ fraction also belonged to these clonotypes in four donors.

In generating TCR beta cDNA, 5'RACE template switching with UMIs was used. TCRdb reprocessed the 5' RACE reads and reports one entry per CDR3 protein, with no DNA. The sample table includes 440,000 or so distinct CDR3 sequences. This TCR was recovered from a woman aged 18-69 years in good health. The J gene is TRBJ2-1, the V gene TRBV11-3; TCRdb selects TRBD1, and the lack of DNA leaves this call unchecked. Input material: blood T cells: a sorted CD56 or NKG2C T cell subset, CD4+ or CD8+ T cells, or bulk PBMC T cells (not recorded which). CDR3 in amino acids: CASSSTDRSWGEQFF. Together with reference TRBV11-3 and TRBJ2-1, the CDR3 gives the full variable domain: EAGVVQSPRYKIIEKKQPVAFWCNPISGHNTLYWYLQNLGQGPELLIRYENEEAVDDSQLPKDRFSAERLKGVDSTLKIQPAELGDSAVYLCASSSTDRSWGEQFFGPGTRLTVL.